This entry concerns a single T cell receptor (beta chain). Its antigen is currently unknown. Some clones are missing from TCRdb's copy, which holds only in-frame ones; the method was immunoSEQ multiplex PCR. The data contain about 200,000 clones, roughly 82% of them singletons. Germline CDR1 and CDR2: MDHEN and SYDVKM. This CDR3 spans 14 amino acids. V was shortened by 7 bases and J by 4 bases, with 17 bases between the two germline ends. This record belongs to a study of cytomegalovirus exposure and HLA in healthy donors. Points from the study as a whole: Diagnosis of cytomegalovirus status made by the classifier reportedly showed high specificity and sensitivity. The authors listed over 150 TCR beta chains as cytomegalovirus-associated.

The chain employs TRBV28 and TRBJ2-7, with D possibly matching TRBD1 (6 bases). The sequence was obtained from a woman aged 25 to 39 in good health and CMV-seropositive. The sequenced material came from PBMCs. The CDR3, as DNA: TGTGCCAGCAACTCGCAGGGGCCAGCTTACGAGCAGTACTTC. Encoded protein: CASNSQGPAYEQYF.